The present entry profiles one T cell receptor (beta chain) with its context. What it binds is not known. This entry is derived from a study of T-cell reconstitution after alpha-beta-depleted transplantation in children. Study observations and caveats: The authors attributed T-cell counts and diversity one year after transplant mostly to newly produced T cells. In some patients, recipient T cells and intrathymic progenitors surviving conditioning explained high day-60 diversity. Roughly two months post-transplant, alpha-beta T cells reportedly originated from several hundred graft clones that had expanded.

The germline gives CDR1 WNHNN, CDR2 SYGVQD (reference sequence). CDR3 size: 13 residues. V lost 4 bases to trimming and J lost 3 bases, with 6 bases between them. Construction of the TCRbeta library involved unique molecular identifiers. TCRdb redid the calling of the PCR reads with MiXCR, one entry per CDR3 protein. The sample carries approximately 220,000 distinct CDR3 sequences, roughly 18% recorded once. This receptor was identified in a male patient between 2 and 10 years old who had a stem cell transplant for acute lymphoblastic leukemia, so the T cells may come from the graft donor. The chain recombines TRBV10-1 with TRBJ2-2, with D unclear. This specimen consisted of PBMCs, mostly from graft donor cells, obtained 360 days after TCRalphabeta/CD19-depleted stem cell transplant. As DNA, the CDR3 is TGCGCCAGCAGTGGCCCTTACACCGGGGAGCTGTTTTTT. Translating it yields CASSGPYTGELFF.